Following are 22 T cell receptor beta chains from one sample sequenced in a study of T cell repertoires in cytomegalovirus infection. In TCRdb, the reads were re-called with MiXCR into one record per CDR3 protein. The repertoire holds a few hundred thousand distinct CDR3 sequences, with 15% to 20% as singletons. The specimen sequenced was CD8+ T cells from PBMCs. The receptors originated from a human donor in good health (CMV status not recorded). Some clones in this sample may be carry-over from other donors' samples.

This clonotype was recorded many times. The genes are TRBV7-6 and TRBJ1-1; D call uncertain. This CDR3 region has 15 residues. Germline V gene sequence: CDR1 SGHVS, CDR2 FNYEAQ. V was trimmed by 2 bases and J by 0 bases, leaving 10 bases between them. This CDR3 reads CASSLLAEMNTEAFF. The CDR3 DNA follows: TGTGCCAGCAGCTTATTGGCAGAGATGAACACTGAAGCTTTCTTT.

The sample holds a few counts of this clonotype. This rearrangement joins TRBV6-2 or TRBV6-3 to TRBJ2-2; D uncertain. The CDR3 sequence is 14 residues long. The germline V gene has CDR1 MNHEY and CDR2 SVGEGT. V shed 5 bases and J shed 2 bases, with 9 bases lying between them. The DNA for the CDR3 is TGTGCCAGCAGTGGATCTTTAAACACCGGGGAGCTGTTTTTT. It specifies CASSGSLNTGELFF.

This clonotype was picked up a small number of times. The chain is built from TRBV6-6 and TRBJ2-7; 7 nucleotides line up with TRBD2. The CDR3 runs 14 residues. CDR1 is MNHNY, CDR2 SVGAGI, per germline (reference sequence). The V gene end was trimmed by 6 bases and the J gene end by 6 bases; junction bases not matched to a gene: 11. The CDR3 sequence is CASSAWGGEGEQYF. The CDR3 DNA reads TGTGCCAGCAGCGCCTGGGGAGGGGAGGGCGAGCAGTACTTC.

J is TRBJ1-2 and V is TRBV12-3 or TRBV12-4; 10 bases line up with TRBD1. The V segment lost 8 bases and the J segment 8 bases; nucleotides outside the gene matches: 5. This CDR3 is 12 amino acids long. CDR3 region: CASGDRGHGYTF. The CDR3, as DNA: TGTGCCAGCGGGGACAGGGGTCACGGCTACACCTTC.

This clonotype was detected ten times or more. The V call is TRBV7-2, the J call TRBJ2-7; D is possibly TRBD2 (5 bases). CDR3 length: 14 amino acids. Germline assignment: CDR1 SGHTA and CDR2 FQGNSA. Trimming shortened V by 1 base and J by 4 bases, and 11 bases separated the two germline ends. The CDR3 DNA sequence: TGTGCCAGCAGCTTAGTAGGCGGACTTTACGAGCAGTACTTC. Amino acid sequence: CASSLVGGLYEQYF.

This clonotype was counted many times. The gene calls are TRBV7-2 and TRBJ2-3; D not resolved. Per germline, CDR1 SGHTA and CDR2 FQGNSA. Deletions cut 2 bases from V and 6 bases from J, with 27 bases between. The CDR3 length is 19 residues. The CDR3 loop is CASSLRSSSLRLSLDTQYF. The CDR3 coding sequence is TGTGCCAGCAGCTTAAGGTCCAGCTCCCTACGGTTATCATTGGATACGCAGTATTTT.

The J gene is TRBJ2-7, the V gene TRBV5-1; 7 nucleotides line up with TRBD1. The V gene's germline CDR1 is SGHRS and CDR2 YFSETQ. The V and J ends lost 4 bases and 7 bases, in that order; junction bases with no gene match: 11. This CDR3 has 14 amino acids. CDR3 nucleotides: TGCGCCAGCAGCGCTGGGACAGCCTGGGAAGAGCAGTACTTC. It encodes CASSAGTAWEEQYF.

There are many counts of this clonotype. The chain links TRBV7-6 to TRBJ2-7, with 7 positions matching TRBD1. CDR1 and CDR2 from the germline V gene are SGHVS and FNYEAQ. The CDR3 has 14 amino acids. Losses at the gene ends were 2 bases for V and 3 bases for J; bases not matched to a gene: 4. The CDR3 DNA is TGTGCCAGCAGCTTACCGGGACAGAACTACGAGCAGTACTTC. As protein: CASSLPGQNYEQYF.

This sequence joins TRBV29-1 and TRBJ2-7; D is unclear. The V and J ends lost 7 bases and 3 bases respectively, with 10 bases between them. The germline CDR1 and CDR2 sequences are SQVTM and ANQGSEA. This CDR3 is 11 amino acids long. As DNA, the CDR3 is TGCAGCGCCTATTGGGGCTACGAGCAGTACTTC. Translation gives CSAYWGYEQYF.

The chain is built from TRBV27 and TRBJ2-1; D is perhaps TRBD1 or TRBD2 (5 bases each). The CDR3 extends over 16 amino acids. Trimming pared 3 bases from V and 5 bases from J, leaving 17 bases between. The germline gives CDR1 MNHEY, CDR2 SMNVEV (reference sequence). The CDR3: CASSFRGAYMNNEQFF. CDR3 nucleotides: TGTGCCAGCAGTTTCCGAGGGGCCTATATGAACAATGAGCAGTTCTTC.

The J gene is TRBJ2-7, the V gene TRBV10-3, with 9 bases that match TRBD1. V was pared by 2 bases and J by 5 bases, with 7 bases of the junction left unmatched. Germline V gives CDR1 ENHRY, CDR2 SYGVKD. The CDR3 extends over 15 amino acids. CDR3 nucleotides: TGTGCCATCAGTGAGCCTCGGGACAGGGTGGACGAGCAGTACTTC. Translation: CAISEPRDRVDEQYF.

This clonotype has only a few counts. This chain uses TRBV28 with TRBJ1-5; the D gene is possibly TRBD1 (6 bases). This CDR3 is built from 16 residues. Deletions cut 5 bases from V and 4 bases from J, with 18 bases between. CDR1 and CDR2 (germline): MDHEN, SYDVKM. CDR3 residues: CASSLPGTQINQPQHF. In DNA, the CDR3 is TGTGCCAGCAGTCTCCCCGGGACACAGATTAATCAGCCCCAGCATTTT. The full variable domain, with the rest looked up from reference TRBV28 and TRBJ1-5, is DVKVTQSSRYLVKRTGEKVFLECVQDMDHENMFWYRQDPGLGLRLIYFSYDVKMKEKGDIPEGYSVSREKKERFSLILESASTNQTSMYLCASSLPGTQINQPQHFGDGTRLSIL.

This clonotype was counted at least ten times. The V gene is TRBV6-2 or TRBV6-3, the J gene TRBJ1-1; D gene uncertain. The CDR3 runs to 15 residues. The V gene lost 2 bases and the J gene lost 1 base, with 11 bases spanning the gap. CDR1 is MNHEY, CDR2 SVGEGT, per germline. This chain's CDR3 is CASSYGGSWNTEAFF. The CDR3 bases are TGTGCCAGCAGTTACGGCGGGTCTTGGAACACTGAAGCTTTCTTT.

This clonotype was observed a few times. The chain uses TRBV6-2 or TRBV6-3 and TRBJ2-5; 7 bases fit TRBD1. The germline V gene has CDR1 MNHEY and CDR2 SVGEGT. V was pared by 5 bases and J by 2 bases, with 8 bases of the junction left unmatched. The CDR3 loop spans 15 amino acids. CDR3 in amino acids: CASSRDSQGQETQYF. The CDR3 region has the DNA TGTGCCAGCAGTCGGGACAGCCAAGGACAAGAGACCCAGTACTTC.

CDR3 bases: TGTGCCAGCAGCGACGGGACAGGGCCCCCCTACAATGAGCAGTTCTTC. Encoded protein: CASSDGTGPPYNEQFF. The chain employs TRBV5-6 and TRBJ2-1; 9 positions agree with TRBD1. CDR1 and CDR2 from the germline V gene are SGHDT and YYEEEE. V was clipped by 4 bases and J by 2 bases; unmatched bases: 7. There are 16 residues in the CDR3.

This clonotype has more than one count but fewer than ten. This chain links TRBV2 with TRBJ2-1; 7 bases fit TRBD2. The CDR3 length is 15 residues. Trimming took 5 bases from V and 4 from J; bases not matched to a gene: 8. The germline V gene has CDR1 SNHLY and CDR2 FYNNEI. In DNA, the CDR3 is TGTGCCAGCAGTTTAAGCGGGGCTGAGTACAATGAGCAGTTCTTC. Its translation: CASSLSGAEYNEQFF.

This clonotype has more than one count but fewer than ten. The V gene is TRBV27, the J gene TRBJ1-2, with 8 nucleotides matching TRBD1. The germline gives CDR1 MNHEY, CDR2 SMNVEV (reference sequence). V lost 2 bases to trimming and J lost 7 bases; unmatched junction nucleotides: 9. The CDR3 is 15 residues long. The CDR3: CASSLSGTGLAGYTF. CDR3 bases: TGTGCCAGCAGTTTAAGCGGGACAGGTCTGGCTGGCTACACCTTC.

This clonotype was detected a few times. The CDR3, as DNA: TGTGCCAGTAGTATTCAACTAGCCCTTAACAATGAGCAGTTCTTC. It translates to CASSIQLALNNEQFF. V and J are TRBV19 and TRBJ2-1; D is perhaps TRBD2 (6 bases). Germline assignment: CDR1 LNHDA and CDR2 SQIVND (reference sequence). Trimming removed 3 bases at V and 5 bases at J, with 14 bases between. This CDR3 has 15 amino acids.

Only a few counts were recorded for this clonotype. The chain joins TRBV7-9 to TRBJ1-6, with D perhaps matching TRBD1 (5 bases). Between the trimmed V and J ends, which lost 5 bases and 6 bases, there was a span of 14 bases. The CDR3 is 15 amino acids. Germline V gene lookup returns CDR1 SEHNR and CDR2 FQNEAQ (reference sequence). The CDR3 region has the DNA TGTGCCAGCAGCGAAACCGGGACCGCTAATTCACCCCTCCACTTT. It yields the protein CASSETGTANSPLHF.

This clonotype showed up many times. This sequence joins TRBV19 and TRBJ2-2; D is undetermined. Trimming cost V 1 base and J 0 bases, with 6 bases left between them. The CDR3 contains 15 residues. CDR1 and CDR2 from the germline V gene are LNHDA and SQIVND (reference sequence). The CDR3 protein is CASSIGAANTGELFF. CDR3 DNA: TGTGCCAGTAGTATAGGGGCAGCGAACACCGGGGAGCTGTTTTTT.

The chain employs TRBV25-1 and TRBJ2-7; D perhaps matches TRBD1 (5 bases). This CDR3 contains 11 residues. V lost 7 bases and J lost 5, with 9 bases in between. Germline CDR1 reads MGHDK; CDR2 reads SYGVNS. This chain's CDR3 is CASTQGDEQYF. CDR3 in DNA: TGTGCCAGCACCCAGGGTGACGAGCAGTACTTC.

The chain links TRBV11-2 to TRBJ2-3, with a tentative D call TRBD1 (5 bases). V lost 3 bases, J lost 0 bases, and 13 bases lay in between. The CDR3 sequence is 16 residues long. The germline V gene encodes CDR1 SGHAT and CDR2 FQNNGV. The DNA for the CDR3 is TGTGCCAGCAGCTTTCCCCAAGGGGTCAGCACAGATACGCAGTATTTT. Translation: CASSFPQGVSTDTQYF.